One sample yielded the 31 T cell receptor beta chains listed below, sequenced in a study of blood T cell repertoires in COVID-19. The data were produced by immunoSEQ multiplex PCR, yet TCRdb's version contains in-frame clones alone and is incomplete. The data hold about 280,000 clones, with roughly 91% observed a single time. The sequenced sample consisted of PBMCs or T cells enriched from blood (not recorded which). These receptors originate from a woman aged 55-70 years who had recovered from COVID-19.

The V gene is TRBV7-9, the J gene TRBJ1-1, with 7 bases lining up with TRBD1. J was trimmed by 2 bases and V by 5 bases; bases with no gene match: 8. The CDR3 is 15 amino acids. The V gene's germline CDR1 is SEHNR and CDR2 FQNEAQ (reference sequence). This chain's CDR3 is CASSLRQGGNTEAFF. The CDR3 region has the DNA TGTGCCAGCAGCCTACGACAGGGAGGAAACACTGAAGCTTTCTTT.

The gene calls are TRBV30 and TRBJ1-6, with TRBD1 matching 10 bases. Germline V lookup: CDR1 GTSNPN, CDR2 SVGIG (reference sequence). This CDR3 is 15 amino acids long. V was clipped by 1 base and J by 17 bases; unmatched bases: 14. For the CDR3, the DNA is TGTGCCTGGAGTGCCCCTGGACAGGGGGGGACCCCAATCCACTTT. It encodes CAWSAPGQGGTPIHF.

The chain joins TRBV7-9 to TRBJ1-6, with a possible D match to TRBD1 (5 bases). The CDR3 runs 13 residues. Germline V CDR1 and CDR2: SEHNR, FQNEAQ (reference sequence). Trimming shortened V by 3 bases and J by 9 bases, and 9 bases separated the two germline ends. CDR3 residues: CASSFDSGSPLHF. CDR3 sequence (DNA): TGTGCCAGCAGCTTCGACAGTGGTTCACCCCTCCACTTT.

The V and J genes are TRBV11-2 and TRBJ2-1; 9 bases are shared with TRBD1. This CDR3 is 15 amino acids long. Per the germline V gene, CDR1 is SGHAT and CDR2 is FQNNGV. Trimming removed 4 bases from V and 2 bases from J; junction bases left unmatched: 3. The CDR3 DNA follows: TGTGCCAGCAGCTCTTGGACAGGGGCCTACAATGAGCAGTTCTTC. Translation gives CASSSWTGAYNEQFF.

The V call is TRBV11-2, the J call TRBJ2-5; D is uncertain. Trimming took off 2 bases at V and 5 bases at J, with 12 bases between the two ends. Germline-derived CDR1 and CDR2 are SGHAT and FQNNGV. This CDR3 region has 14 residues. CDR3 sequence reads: CASSLQRPGETQYF. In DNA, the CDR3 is TGTGCCAGCAGCTTACAGCGACCCGGGGAGACCCAGTACTTC. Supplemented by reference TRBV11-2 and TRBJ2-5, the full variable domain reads EAGVAQSPRYKIIEKRQSVAFWCNPISGHATLYWYQQILGQGPKLLIQFQNNGVVDDSQLPKDRFSAERLKGVDSTLKIQPAKLEDSAVYLCASSLQRPGETQYFGPGTRLLVL.

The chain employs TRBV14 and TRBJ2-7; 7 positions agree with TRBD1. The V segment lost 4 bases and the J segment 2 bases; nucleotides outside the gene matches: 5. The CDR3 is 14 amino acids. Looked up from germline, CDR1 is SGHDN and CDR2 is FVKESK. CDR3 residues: CASSLMTGTYEQYF. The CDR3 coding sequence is TGTGCCAGCAGCCTAATGACAGGGACCTACGAGCAGTACTTC.

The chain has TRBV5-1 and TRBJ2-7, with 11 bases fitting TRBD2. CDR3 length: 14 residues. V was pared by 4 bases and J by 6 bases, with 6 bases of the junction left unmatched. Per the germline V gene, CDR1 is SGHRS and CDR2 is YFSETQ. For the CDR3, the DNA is TGCGCCAGCAGCACACTAGCGGGAGAGGGCGAGCAGTACTTC. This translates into CASSTLAGEGEQYF.

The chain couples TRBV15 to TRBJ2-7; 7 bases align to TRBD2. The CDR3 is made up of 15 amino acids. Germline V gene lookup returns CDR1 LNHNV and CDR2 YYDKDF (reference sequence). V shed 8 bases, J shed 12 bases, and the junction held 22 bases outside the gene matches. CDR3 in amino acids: CATAQNVLGRAPTYF. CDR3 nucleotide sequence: TGTGCCACCGCCCAAAATGTCCTGGGGAGGGCCCCCACGTACTTC.

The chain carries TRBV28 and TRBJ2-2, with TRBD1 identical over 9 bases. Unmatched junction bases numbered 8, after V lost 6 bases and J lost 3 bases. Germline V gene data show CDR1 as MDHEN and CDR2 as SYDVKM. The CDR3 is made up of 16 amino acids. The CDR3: CASRPGQGLHTGELFF. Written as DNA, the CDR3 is TGTGCCAGCAGACCCGGACAGGGGTTACACACCGGGGAGCTGTTTTTT.

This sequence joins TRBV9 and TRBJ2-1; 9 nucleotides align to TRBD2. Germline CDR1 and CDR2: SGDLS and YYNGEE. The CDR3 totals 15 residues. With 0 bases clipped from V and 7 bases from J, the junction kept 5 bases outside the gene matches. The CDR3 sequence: CASSVVASGNNEQFF. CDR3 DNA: TGTGCCAGCAGCGTAGTGGCTAGCGGGAATAATGAGCAGTTCTTC.

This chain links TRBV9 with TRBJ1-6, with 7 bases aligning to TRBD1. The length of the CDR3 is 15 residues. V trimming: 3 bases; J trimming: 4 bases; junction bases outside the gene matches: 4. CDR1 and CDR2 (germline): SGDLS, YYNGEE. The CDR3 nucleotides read TGTGCCAGCAGCGCTACAGGGGCATATAATTCACCCCTCCACTTT. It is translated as CASSATGAYNSPLHF.

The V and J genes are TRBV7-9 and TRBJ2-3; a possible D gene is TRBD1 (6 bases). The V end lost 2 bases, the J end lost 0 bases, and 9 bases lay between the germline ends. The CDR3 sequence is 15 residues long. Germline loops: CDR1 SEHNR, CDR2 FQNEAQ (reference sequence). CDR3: CASSLLDRSTDTQYF. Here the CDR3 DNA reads TGTGCCAGCAGCTTACTCGACAGGAGCACAGATACGCAGTATTTT.

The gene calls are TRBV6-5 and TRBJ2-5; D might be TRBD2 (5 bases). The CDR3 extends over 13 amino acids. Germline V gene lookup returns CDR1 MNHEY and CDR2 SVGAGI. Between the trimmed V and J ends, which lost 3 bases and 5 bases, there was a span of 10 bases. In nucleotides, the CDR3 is TGTGCCAGCAGTTATGGGCGGAGGGAGACCCAGTACTTC. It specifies CASSYGRRETQYF.

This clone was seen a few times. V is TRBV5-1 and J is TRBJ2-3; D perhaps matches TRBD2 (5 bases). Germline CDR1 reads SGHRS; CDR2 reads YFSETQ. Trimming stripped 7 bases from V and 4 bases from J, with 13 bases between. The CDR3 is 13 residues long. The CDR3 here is CASDLGGADTQYF. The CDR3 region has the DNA TGCGCCAGCGATCTTGGAGGCGCAGATACGCAGTATTTT.

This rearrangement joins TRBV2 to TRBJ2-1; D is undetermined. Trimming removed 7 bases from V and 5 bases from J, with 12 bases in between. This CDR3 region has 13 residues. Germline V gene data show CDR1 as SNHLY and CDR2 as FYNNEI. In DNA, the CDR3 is TGTGCCAGCAATCGGATGGGCGACAATGAGCAGTTCTTC. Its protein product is CASNRMGDNEQFF.

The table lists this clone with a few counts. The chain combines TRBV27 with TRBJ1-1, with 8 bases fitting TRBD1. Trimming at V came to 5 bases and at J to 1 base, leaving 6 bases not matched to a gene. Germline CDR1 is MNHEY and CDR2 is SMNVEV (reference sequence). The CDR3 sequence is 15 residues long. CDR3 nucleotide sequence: TGTGCCAGCAGTGCCTGGACAGGGAAGAACACTGAAGCTTTCTTT. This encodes CASSAWTGKNTEAFF.

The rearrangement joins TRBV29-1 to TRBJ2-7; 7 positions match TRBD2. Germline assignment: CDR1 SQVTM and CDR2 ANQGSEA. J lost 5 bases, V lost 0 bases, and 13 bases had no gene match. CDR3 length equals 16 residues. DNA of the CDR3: TGCAGCGTTGAAGATATAGGGAGGGATAGGGCTGACGAGCAGTACTTC. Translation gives CSVEDIGRDRADEQYF.

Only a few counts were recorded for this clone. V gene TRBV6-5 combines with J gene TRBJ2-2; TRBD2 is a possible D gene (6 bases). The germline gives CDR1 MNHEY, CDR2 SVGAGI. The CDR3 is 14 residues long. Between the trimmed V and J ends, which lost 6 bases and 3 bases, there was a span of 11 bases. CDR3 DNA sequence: TGTGCCAGCAGAGGGGACTCCTACACCGGGGAGCTGTTTTTT. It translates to CASRGDSYTGELFF.

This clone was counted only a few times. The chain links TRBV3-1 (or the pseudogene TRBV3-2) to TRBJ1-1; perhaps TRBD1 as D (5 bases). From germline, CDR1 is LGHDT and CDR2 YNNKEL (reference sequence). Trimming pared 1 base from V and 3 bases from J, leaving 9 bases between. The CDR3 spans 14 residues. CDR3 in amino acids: CASSQAGWDTEAFF. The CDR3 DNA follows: TGTGCCAGCAGCCAAGCAGGGTGGGACACTGAAGCTTTCTTT.

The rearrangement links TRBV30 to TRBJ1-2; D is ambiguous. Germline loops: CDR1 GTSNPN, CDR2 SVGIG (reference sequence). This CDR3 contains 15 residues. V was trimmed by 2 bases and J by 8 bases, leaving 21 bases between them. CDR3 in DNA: TGTGCCTGGAGTTCCCCCGGCGGAGCAGAAACGGGCTACACCTTC. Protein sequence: CAWSSPGGAETGYTF.

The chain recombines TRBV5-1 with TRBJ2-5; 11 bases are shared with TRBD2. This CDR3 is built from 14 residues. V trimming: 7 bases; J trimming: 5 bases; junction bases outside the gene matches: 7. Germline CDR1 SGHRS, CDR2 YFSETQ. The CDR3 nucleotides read TGCGCCAGCGTTAGCGGGGGGGCTGGCGAGACCCAGTACTTC. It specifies CASVSGGAGETQYF. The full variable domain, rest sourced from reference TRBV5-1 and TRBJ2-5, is KAGVTQTPRYLIKTRGQQVTLSCSPISGHRSVSWYQQTPGQGLQFLFEYFSETQRNKGNFPGRFSGRQFSNSRSEMNVSTLELGDSALYLCASVSGGAGETQYFGPGTRLLVL.

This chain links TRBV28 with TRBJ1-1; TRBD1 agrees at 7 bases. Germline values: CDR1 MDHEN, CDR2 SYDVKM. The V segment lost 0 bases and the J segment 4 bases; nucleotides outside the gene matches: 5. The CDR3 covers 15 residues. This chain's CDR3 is CASSLWSRQGTEAFF. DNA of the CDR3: TGTGCCAGCAGTTTATGGTCACGACAGGGCACTGAAGCTTTCTTT. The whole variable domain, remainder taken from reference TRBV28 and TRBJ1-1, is DVKVTQSSRYLVKRTGEKVFLECVQDMDHENMFWYRQDPGLGLRLIYFSYDVKMKEKGDIPEGYSVSREKKERFSLILESASTNQTSMYLCASSLWSRQGTEAFFGQGTRLTVV.

CDR3 coding DNA: TGCGCCAGCAGTAAGACAACAAGCTCCTACGAGCAGTACTTC. Protein product: CASSKTTSSYEQYF. The V and J genes are TRBV5-1 and TRBJ2-7; D unresolved. The CDR3 sequence is 14 residues long. The germline gives CDR1 SGHRS, CDR2 YFSETQ. Trimming left V 5 bases short and J 0 bases short, with 12 bases between.

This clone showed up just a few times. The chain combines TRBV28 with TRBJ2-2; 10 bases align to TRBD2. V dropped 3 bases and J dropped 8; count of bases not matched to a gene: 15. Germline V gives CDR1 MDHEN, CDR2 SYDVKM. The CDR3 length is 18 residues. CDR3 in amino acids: CASSLASGGPYLVGELFF. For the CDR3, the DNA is TGTGCCAGCAGTTTGGCTAGCGGGGGCCCCTATCTGGTTGGGGAGCTGTTTTTT.

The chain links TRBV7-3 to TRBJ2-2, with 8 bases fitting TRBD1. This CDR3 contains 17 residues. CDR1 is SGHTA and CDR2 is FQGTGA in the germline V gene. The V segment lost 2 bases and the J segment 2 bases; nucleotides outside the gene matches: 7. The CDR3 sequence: CASSLGPQGGNTGELFF. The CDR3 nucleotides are TGTGCCAGCAGCTTAGGCCCACAGGGGGGTAACACCGGGGAGCTGTTTTTT. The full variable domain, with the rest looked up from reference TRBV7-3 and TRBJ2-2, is GAGVSQTPSNKVTEKGKYVELRCDPISGHTALYWYRQSLGQGPEFLIYFQGTGAADDSGLPNDRFFAVRPEGSVSTLKIQRTERGDSAVYLCASSLGPQGGNTGELFFGEGSRLTVL.

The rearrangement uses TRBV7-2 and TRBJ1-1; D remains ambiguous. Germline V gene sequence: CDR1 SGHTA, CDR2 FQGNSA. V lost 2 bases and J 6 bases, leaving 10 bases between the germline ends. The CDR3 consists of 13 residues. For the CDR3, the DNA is TGTGCCAGCAGCTTATTCGGTGTGCCTGAAGCTTTCTTT. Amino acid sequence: CASSLFGVPEAFF.

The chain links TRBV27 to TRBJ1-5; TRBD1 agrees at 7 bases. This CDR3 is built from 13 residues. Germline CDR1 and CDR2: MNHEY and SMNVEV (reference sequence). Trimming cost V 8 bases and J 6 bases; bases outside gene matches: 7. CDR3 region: CASGEAGGQPQHF. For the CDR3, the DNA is TGTGCCAGCGGGGAGGCAGGGGGTCAGCCCCAGCATTTT.

CDR3 loop: CATSNFGLAGFSTDTQYF. The CDR3 DNA is TGCGCCACCTCTAACTTCGGACTAGCGGGGTTCAGCACAGATACGCAGTATTTT. This chain joins TRBV10-1 and TRBJ2-3, with TRBD2 matching over 12 bases. CDR1 is WNHNN and CDR2 is SYGVQD in the germline V gene (reference sequence). CDR3 length: 18 amino acids. The V and J ends lost 10 bases and 0 bases, in that order; junction bases with no gene match: 14.

In DNA form, the CDR3 reads TGTGCCAGCAGCGTATTTGGGCAAAGCACAGATACGCAGTATTTT. This sequence encodes CASSVFGQSTDTQYF. The chain uses TRBV9 and TRBJ2-3; D remains ambiguous. This CDR3 region has 15 residues. V was pared by 1 base and J by 0 bases, with 9 bases between. The germline V gene has CDR1 SGDLS and CDR2 YYNGEE.

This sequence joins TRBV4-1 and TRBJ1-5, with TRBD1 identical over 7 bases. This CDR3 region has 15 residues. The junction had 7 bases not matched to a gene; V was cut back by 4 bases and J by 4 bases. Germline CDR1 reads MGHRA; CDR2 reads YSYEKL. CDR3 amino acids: CASSPRWDRNQPQHF. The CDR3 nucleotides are TGCGCCAGCAGCCCCCGGTGGGACAGAAATCAGCCCCAGCATTTT.

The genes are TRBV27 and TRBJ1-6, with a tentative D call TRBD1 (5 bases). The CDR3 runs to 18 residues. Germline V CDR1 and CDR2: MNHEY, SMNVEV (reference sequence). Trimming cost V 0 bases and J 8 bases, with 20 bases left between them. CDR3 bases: TGTGCCAGCAGTTTATCGCCCCGGGGGGACCCAACGGATTCACCCCTCCACTTT. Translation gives CASSLSPRGDPTDSPLHF.